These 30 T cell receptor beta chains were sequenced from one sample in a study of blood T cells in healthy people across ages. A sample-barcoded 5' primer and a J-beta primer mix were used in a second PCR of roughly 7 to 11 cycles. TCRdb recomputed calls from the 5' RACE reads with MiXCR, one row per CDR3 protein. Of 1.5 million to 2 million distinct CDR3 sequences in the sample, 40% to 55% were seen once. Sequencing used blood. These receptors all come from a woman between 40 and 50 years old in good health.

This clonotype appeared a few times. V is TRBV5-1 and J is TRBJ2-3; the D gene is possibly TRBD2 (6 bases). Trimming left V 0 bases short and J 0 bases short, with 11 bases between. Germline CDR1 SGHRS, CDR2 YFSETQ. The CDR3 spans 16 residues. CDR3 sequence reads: CASSLGLARSTDTQYF. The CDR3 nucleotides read TGCGCCAGCAGCTTGGGTCTAGCGCGTAGCACAGATACGCAGTATTTT. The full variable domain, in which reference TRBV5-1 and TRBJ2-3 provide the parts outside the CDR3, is KAGVTQTPRYLIKTRGQQVTLSCSPISGHRSVSWYQQTPGQGLQFLFEYFSETQRNKGNFPGRFSGRQFSNSRSEMNVSTLELGDSALYLCASSLGLARSTDTQYFGPGTRLTVL.

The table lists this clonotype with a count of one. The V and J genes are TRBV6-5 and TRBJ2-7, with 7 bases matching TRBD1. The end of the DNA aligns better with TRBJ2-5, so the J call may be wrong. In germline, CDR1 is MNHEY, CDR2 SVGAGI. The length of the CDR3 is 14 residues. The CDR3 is CASSYHRDRETQYF. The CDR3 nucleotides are TGTGCCAGCAGTTACCACCGGGACAGAGAGACCCAGTACTTC.

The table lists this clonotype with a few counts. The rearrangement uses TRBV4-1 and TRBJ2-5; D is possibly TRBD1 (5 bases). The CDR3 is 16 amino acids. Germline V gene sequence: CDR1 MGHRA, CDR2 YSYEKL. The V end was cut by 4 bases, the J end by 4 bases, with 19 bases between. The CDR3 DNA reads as TGCGCCAGCAGCCCCTACGGTAGGGGTATGGGAGAGACCCAGTACTTC. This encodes CASSPYGRGMGETQYF.

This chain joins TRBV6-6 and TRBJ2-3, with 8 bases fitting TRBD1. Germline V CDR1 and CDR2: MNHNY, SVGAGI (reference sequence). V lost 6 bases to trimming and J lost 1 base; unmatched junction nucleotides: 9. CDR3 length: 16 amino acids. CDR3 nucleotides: TGTGCCAGCAGAGATAGAACAGGGGGAGGCACAGATACGCAGTATTTT. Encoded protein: CASRDRTGGGTDTQYF.

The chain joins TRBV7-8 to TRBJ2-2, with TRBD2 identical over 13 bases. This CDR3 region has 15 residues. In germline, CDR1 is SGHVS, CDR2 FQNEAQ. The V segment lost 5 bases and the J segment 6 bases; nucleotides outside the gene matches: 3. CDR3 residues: CASSITSGGAGELFF. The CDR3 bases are TGTGCCAGCAGCATTACTAGCGGGGGGGCCGGGGAGCTGTTTTTT.

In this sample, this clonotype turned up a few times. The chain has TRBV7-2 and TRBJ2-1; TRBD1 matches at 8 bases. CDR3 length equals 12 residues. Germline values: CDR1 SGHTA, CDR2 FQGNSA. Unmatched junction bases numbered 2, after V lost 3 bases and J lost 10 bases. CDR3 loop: CASSFGTGEQFF. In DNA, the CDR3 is TGTGCCAGCAGCTTCGGGACAGGAGAGCAGTTCTTC.

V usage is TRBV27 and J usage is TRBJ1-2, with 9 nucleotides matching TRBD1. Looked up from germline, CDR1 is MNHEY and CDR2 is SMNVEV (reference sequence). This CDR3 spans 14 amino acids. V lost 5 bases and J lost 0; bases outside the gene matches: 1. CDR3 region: CASSGQGPNYGYTF. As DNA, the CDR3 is TGTGCCAGCAGTGGACAGGGGCCTAACTATGGCTACACCTTC.

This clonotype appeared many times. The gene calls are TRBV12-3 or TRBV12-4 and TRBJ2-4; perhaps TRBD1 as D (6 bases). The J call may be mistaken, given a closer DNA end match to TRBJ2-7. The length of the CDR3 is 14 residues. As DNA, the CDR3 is TGTGCCAGCAGTTTTGCCGGACAGTCTTACGAGCAGTACTTC. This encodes CASSFAGQSYEQYF.

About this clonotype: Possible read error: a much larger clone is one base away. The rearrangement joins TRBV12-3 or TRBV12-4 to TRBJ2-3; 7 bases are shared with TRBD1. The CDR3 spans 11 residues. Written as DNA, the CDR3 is TGTGCCAGCAGTACAGGGGATATGCAGTATTTT. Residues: CASSTGDMQYF.

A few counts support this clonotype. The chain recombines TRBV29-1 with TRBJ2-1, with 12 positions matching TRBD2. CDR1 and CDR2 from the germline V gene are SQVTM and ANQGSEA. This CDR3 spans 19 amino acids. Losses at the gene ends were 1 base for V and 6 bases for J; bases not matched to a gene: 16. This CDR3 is CSVEVTREVWTSGVNEQFF. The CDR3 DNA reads TGCAGCGTTGAAGTAACTAGGGAAGTTTGGACTAGCGGGGTCAATGAGCAGTTCTTC.

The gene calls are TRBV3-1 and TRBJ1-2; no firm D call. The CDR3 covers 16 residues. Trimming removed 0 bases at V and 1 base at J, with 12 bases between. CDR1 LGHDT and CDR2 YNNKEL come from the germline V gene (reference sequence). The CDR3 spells CASSQDFSQFNYGYTF. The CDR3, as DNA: TGTGCCAGCAGCCAAGATTTTAGTCAATTTAACTATGGCTACACCTTC.

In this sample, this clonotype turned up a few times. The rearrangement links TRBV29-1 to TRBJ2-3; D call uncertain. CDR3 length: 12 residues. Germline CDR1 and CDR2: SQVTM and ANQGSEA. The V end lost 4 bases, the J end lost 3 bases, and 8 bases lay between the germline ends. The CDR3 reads CSVAAATDTQYF. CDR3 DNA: TGCAGCGTTGCGGCAGCAACAGATACGCAGTATTTT.

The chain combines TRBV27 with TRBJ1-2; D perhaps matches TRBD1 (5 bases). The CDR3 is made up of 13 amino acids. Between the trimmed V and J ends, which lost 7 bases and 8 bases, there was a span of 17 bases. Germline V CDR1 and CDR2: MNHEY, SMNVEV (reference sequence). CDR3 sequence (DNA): TGTGCCAGCACATCGGGGCGAACGCAGGGCTACACCTTC. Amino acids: CASTSGRTQGYTF.

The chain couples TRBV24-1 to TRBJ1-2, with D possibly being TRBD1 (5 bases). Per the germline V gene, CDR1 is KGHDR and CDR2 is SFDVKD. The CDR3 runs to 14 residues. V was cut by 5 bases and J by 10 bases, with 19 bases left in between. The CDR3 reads CATSGKFGGSDYTF. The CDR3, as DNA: TGTGCCACCAGTGGAAAGTTCGGGGGGAGCGACTACACCTTC.

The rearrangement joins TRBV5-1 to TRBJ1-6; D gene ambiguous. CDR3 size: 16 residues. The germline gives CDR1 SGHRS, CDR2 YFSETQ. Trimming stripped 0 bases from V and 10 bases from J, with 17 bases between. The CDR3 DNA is TGCGCCAGCAGCTTGGAGGTCCGGGCAGAAAACTCACCCCTCCACTTT. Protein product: CASSLEVRAENSPLHF.

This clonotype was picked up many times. CDR3 sequence reads: CASSSLGGSYNEQFF. In DNA, the CDR3 is TGTGCCAGCAGCTCCCTGGGTGGCTCCTACAATGAGCAGTTCTTC. The gene calls are TRBV27 and TRBJ2-1; D gene unclear. The germline CDR1 and CDR2 sequences are MNHEY and SMNVEV (reference sequence). Trimming took off 6 bases at V and 0 bases at J, with 12 bases between the two ends. The CDR3 is made up of 15 amino acids.

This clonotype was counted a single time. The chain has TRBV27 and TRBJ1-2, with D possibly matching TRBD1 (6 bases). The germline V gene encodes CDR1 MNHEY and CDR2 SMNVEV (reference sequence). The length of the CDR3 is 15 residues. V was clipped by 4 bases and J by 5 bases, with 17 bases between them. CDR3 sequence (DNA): TGTGCCAGCAGTTCCCAGGGGCCTAACCTTTATGGCTACACCTTC. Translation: CASSSQGPNLYGYTF.

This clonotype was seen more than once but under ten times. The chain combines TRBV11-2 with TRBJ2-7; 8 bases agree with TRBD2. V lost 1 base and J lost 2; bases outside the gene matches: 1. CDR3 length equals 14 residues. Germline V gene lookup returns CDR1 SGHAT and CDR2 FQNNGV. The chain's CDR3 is CASSLALAAYEQYF. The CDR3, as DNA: TGTGCCAGCAGCTTAGCACTAGCGGCCTACGAGCAGTACTTC.

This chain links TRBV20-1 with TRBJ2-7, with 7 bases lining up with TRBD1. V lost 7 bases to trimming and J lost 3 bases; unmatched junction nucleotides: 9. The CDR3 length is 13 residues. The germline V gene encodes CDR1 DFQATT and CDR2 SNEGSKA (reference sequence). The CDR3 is CSVSDRSDYEQYF. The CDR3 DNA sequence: TGCAGTGTCTCGGACAGGAGTGACTACGAGCAGTACTTC.

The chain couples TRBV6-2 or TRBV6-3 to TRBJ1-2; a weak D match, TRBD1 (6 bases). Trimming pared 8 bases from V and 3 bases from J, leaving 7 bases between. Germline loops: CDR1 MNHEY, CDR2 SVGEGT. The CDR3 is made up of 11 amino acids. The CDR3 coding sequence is TGTGCCAGCGGACAGTACTATGGCTACACCTTC. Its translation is CASGQYYGYTF.

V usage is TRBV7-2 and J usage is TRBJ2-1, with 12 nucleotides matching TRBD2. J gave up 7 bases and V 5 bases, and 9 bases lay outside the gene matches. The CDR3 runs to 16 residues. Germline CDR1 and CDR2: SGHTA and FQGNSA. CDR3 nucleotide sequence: TGTGCCAGCAGCACAAGGACTAGCGGGGTGAGGAATGAGCAGTTCTTC. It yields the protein CASSTRTSGVRNEQFF.

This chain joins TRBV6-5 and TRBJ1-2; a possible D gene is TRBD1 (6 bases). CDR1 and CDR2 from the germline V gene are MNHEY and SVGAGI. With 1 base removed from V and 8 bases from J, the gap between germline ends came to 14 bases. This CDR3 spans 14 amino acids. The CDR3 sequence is CASSYLGGSRGYTF. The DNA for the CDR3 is TGTGCCAGCAGTTACTTGGGGGGCTCGCGAGGCTACACCTTC.

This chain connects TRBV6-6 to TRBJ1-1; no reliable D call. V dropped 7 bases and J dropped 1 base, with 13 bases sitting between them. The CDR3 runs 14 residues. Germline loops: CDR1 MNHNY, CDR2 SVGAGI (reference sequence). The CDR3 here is CASTLPNPNTEAFF. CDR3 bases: TGTGCCAGCACTCTACCCAACCCGAACACTGAAGCTTTCTTT.

The CDR3 loop reads CASSPPPGGAFF. In DNA, the CDR3 is TGTGCCAGCAGCCCGCCCCCGGGGGGAGCTTTCTTT. This rearrangement joins TRBV7-2 to TRBJ1-1, with D possibly matching TRBD1 (5 bases). The V gene's germline CDR1 is SGHTA and CDR2 FQGNSA. The CDR3 totals 12 residues. The V end was cut by 5 bases, the J end by 10 bases, with 14 bases between.

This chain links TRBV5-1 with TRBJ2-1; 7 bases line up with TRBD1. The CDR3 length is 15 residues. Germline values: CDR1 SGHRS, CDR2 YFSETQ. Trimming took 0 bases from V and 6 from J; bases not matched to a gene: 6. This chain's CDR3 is CASSLVTGRLNEQFF. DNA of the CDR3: TGCGCCAGCAGCTTGGTGACAGGGAGACTCAATGAGCAGTTCTTC.

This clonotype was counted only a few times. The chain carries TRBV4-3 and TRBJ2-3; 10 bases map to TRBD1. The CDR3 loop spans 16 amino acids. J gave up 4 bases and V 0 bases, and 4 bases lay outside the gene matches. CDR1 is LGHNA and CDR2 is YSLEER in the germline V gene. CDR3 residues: CASSQDRTGGSDTQYF. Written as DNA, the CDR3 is TGCGCCAGCAGCCAAGATCGGACAGGGGGTTCAGATACGCAGTATTTT.

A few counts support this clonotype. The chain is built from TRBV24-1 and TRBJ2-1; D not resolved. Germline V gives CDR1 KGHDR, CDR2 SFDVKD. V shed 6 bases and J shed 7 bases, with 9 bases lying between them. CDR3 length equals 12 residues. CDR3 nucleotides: TGTGCCACCAGTTCCGTTCCTAATGAGCAGTTCTTC. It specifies CATSSVPNEQFF.

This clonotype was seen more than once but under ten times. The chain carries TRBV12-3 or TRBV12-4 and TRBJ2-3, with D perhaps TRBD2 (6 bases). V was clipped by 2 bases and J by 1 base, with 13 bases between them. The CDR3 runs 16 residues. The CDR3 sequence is CASSLPRDLGTDTQYF. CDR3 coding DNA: TGTGCCAGCAGTTTACCGCGGGACTTGGGCACAGATACGCAGTATTTT.

The CDR3, as DNA: TGTGCCAGCAGCACGAACACACCCAATTCACCCCTCCACTTT. This translates into CASSTNTPNSPLHF. J is TRBJ1-6 and V is TRBV11-2; no definite D call. Deletions cut 5 bases from V and 7 bases from J, with 12 bases between. The CDR3 spans 14 residues. Germline V gene data show CDR1 as SGHAT and CDR2 as FQNNGV.

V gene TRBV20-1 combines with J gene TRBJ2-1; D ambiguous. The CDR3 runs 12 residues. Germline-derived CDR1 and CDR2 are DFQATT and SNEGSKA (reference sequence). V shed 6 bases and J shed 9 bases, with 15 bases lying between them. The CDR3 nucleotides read TGCAGTGCGCTGGTCCTAAACAGTGAGCAGTTCTTC. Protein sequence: CSALVLNSEQFF.